Each of the 28 T cell receptor beta chains below was sequenced from the same sample in a study of blood T cell repertoires in COVID-19 (dated by TCRdb to 2018 to 2021). Library preparation employed the immunoSEQ multiplex PCR assay. TCRdb took this table from immuneACCESS and kept in-frame rearrangements with V and J called. Such tables lack part of the clones; where checked against another copy, unresolved V genes explain under half of the gap, and the rest is unexplained. This sample has approximately 490,000 clones in its table, and around 90% of those were observed once. The top ten clones comprise 0.65% to 0.9% of the sample. Sequencing used PBMCs or T cells enriched from blood (not recorded which). These receptor sequences come from a woman younger than 30 who had recovered from COVID-19.

The chain uses TRBV29-1 and TRBJ1-6; TRBD1 matches at 7 bases. With 7 bases clipped from V and 5 bases from J, the junction kept 8 bases outside the gene matches. CDR1 is SQVTM, CDR2 ANQGSEA, per germline. The CDR3 runs to 14 residues. CDR3 DNA sequence: TGCAGCGCCAGCGAGGGACAGCATAATTCACCCCTCCACTTT. Its protein product is CSASEGQHNSPLHF.

The CDR3 is CAYQQGPSTDTQYF. CDR3 bases: TGTGCCTATCAACAGGGTCCTAGCACAGATACGCAGTATTTT. The chain joins TRBV30 to TRBJ2-3, with a possible D match to TRBD1 (6 bases). V lost 7 bases to trimming and J lost 0 bases, with 14 bases between them. This CDR3 is built from 14 residues. Germline V gene data show CDR1 as GTSNPN and CDR2 as SVGIG (reference sequence). The variable domain in full, completed from reference TRBV30 and TRBJ2-3, reads SQTIHQWPATLVQPVGSPLSLECTVEGTSNPNLYWYRQAAGRGLQLLFYSVGIGQISSEVPQNLSASRPQDRQFILSSKKLLLSDSGFYLCAYQQGPSTDTQYFGPGTRLTVL.

The chain combines TRBV6-5 with TRBJ1-3; TRBD1 might be the D (5 bases). Between the trimmed V and J ends, which lost 4 bases and 6 bases, there was a span of 19 bases. The CDR3 runs 16 residues. In germline, CDR1 is MNHEY, CDR2 SVGAGI. The CDR3: CASSFRAKQTTNTIYF. The CDR3 DNA reads as TGTGCCAGCAGTTTCAGGGCGAAACAAACGACAAACACCATATATTTT.

The chain carries TRBV3-1 (or the pseudogene TRBV3-2) and TRBJ2-2, with a tentative D call TRBD2 (6 bases). The length of the CDR3 is 16 residues. From germline, CDR1 is LGHDT and CDR2 YNNKEL (reference sequence). The V end was cut by 4 bases, the J end by 7 bases, with 19 bases between. The CDR3 is CASSRKLTSSDGELFF. The CDR3 DNA sequence: TGTGCCAGCAGCCGGAAACTGACTAGTTCCGACGGGGAGCTGTTTTTT.

The chain employs TRBV5-1 and TRBJ2-2; TRBD1 aligns across 10 bases. Germline V CDR1 and CDR2: SGHRS, YFSETQ. J lost 5 bases, V lost 0 bases, and 1 base had no gene match. The CDR3 runs to 15 residues. The CDR3 sequence is CASSLGTGGTGELFF. The CDR3 nucleotides read TGCGCCAGCAGCTTGGGGACAGGGGGTACCGGGGAGCTGTTTTTT. Together with reference TRBV5-1 and TRBJ2-2, the CDR3 gives the full variable domain: KAGVTQTPRYLIKTRGQQVTLSCSPISGHRSVSWYQQTPGQGLQFLFEYFSETQRNKGNFPGRFSGRQFSNSRSEMNVSTLELGDSALYLCASSLGTGGTGELFFGEGSRLTVL.

This chain connects TRBV7-9 to TRBJ1-5; TRBD1 is a possible D gene (6 bases). The germline V and J ends were trimmed by 3 bases and 6 bases, with 12 bases remaining between them. CDR1 SEHNR and CDR2 FQNEAQ come from the germline V gene (reference sequence). This CDR3 is 14 amino acids long. The DNA of the CDR3 is TGTGCCAGCAGCTTCACAGGGTCAGGTCAGCCCCAGCATTTT. Protein: CASSFTGSGQPQHF.

The chain combines TRBV7-2 with TRBJ2-7; D not resolved. The CDR3 spans 16 residues. The germline gives CDR1 SGHTA, CDR2 FQGNSA. The V end was cut by 1 base, the J end by 0 bases, with 13 bases between. CDR3 protein: CASSLEASSGSYEQYF. The CDR3 nucleotides are TGTGCCAGCAGCTTAGAAGCTTCCTCGGGCTCCTACGAGCAGTACTTC.

The rearrangement links TRBV5-4 to TRBJ2-3; TRBD2 matches 9 bases. Germline assignment: CDR1 SGHNT and CDR2 YYREEE (reference sequence). J gave up 3 bases and V 1 base, and 6 bases lay outside the gene matches. The CDR3 sequence is 16 residues long. The CDR3 DNA sequence: TGTGCCAGCAGCTTGAAGAGGGCGGGGGGGACAGATACGCAGTATTTT. Translating it yields CASSLKRAGGTDTQYF. The whole variable domain, filled in from reference TRBV5-4 and TRBJ2-3, reads ETGVTQSPTHLIKTRGQQVTLRCSSQSGHNTVSWYQQALGQGPQFIFQYYREEENGRGNFPPRFSGLQFPNYSSELNVNALELDDSALYLCASSLKRAGGTDTQYFGPGTRLTVL.

This clone was picked up one time. The rearrangement uses TRBV6-5 and TRBJ1-2; D remains unclear. V lost 6 bases and J 3 bases, leaving 11 bases between the germline ends. CDR3 length: 13 amino acids. Germline V gene data show CDR1 as MNHEY and CDR2 as SVGAGI. The CDR3 region is CASRPTADYGYTF. In nucleotides, the CDR3 is TGTGCCAGCAGGCCGACTGCTGACTATGGCTACACCTTC.

The V call is TRBV11-3, the J call TRBJ2-3; 8 nucleotides match TRBD2. Germline CDR1 reads SGHNT; CDR2 reads YENEEA. The CDR3 spans 15 residues. The junction had 7 bases not matched to a gene; V was cut back by 2 bases and J by 6 bases. CDR3 region: CASSLTSGLGDTQYF. The CDR3 bases are TGTGCCAGCAGCTTAACTAGCGGCCTCGGGGATACGCAGTATTTT.

CDR3 DNA: TGTGCCAGCAGCCAAGACCAGGCGGGGACGACCCAGTACTTC. Its translation: CASSQDQAGTTQYF. The rearrangement joins TRBV4-2 to TRBJ2-5; possibly TRBD2 for D (6 bases). With 0 bases removed from V and 7 bases from J, the gap between germline ends came to 12 bases. The germline V gene has CDR1 LGHNA and CDR2 YNFKEQ. The CDR3 is 14 residues long.

The CDR3 DNA reads TGTGCCAGCAGCTCCGAGACAGGGGAGCTGTTTTTT. Protein: CASSSETGELFF. The chain combines TRBV11-3 with TRBJ2-2; D is undetermined. V shed 4 bases and J shed 8 bases, with 8 bases lying between them. The CDR3 consists of 12 residues. In germline, CDR1 is SGHNT, CDR2 YENEEA.

This chain uses TRBV7-9 with TRBJ2-5; 7 nucleotides align to TRBD2. This CDR3 contains 14 residues. Germline CDR1 SEHNR, CDR2 FQNEAQ (reference sequence). Trimming cost V 4 bases and J 5 bases; bases outside gene matches: 7. This CDR3 reads CASSSNLAAETQYF. The CDR3 bases are TGTGCCAGCAGCTCAAATCTAGCGGCGGAGACCCAGTACTTC.

The J gene is TRBJ1-2, the V gene TRBV19; D possibly corresponds to TRBD1 (6 bases). Deletions cut 10 bases from V and 2 bases from J, with 20 bases between. The length of the CDR3 is 15 residues. The germline V gene encodes CDR1 LNHDA and CDR2 SQIVND (reference sequence). The DNA of the CDR3 is TGTGCCACAAAACAGGGCCCCATCGACAACTATGGCTACACCTTC. Translating gives CATKQGPIDNYGYTF.

The rearrangement links TRBV25-1 to TRBJ1-6; D remains unclear. Germline-derived CDR1 and CDR2 are MGHDK and SYGVNS. Trimming pared 5 bases from V and 9 bases from J, leaving 11 bases between. The CDR3 has 13 residues. CDR3 DNA: TGTGCCAGCAGTCGGCAGGATAGTTCACCCCTCCACTTT. This gives the protein CASSRQDSSPLHF.

The rearrangement joins TRBV5-1 to TRBJ1-1; 10 bases are shared with TRBD1. This CDR3 has 16 residues. Per the germline V gene, CDR1 is SGHRS and CDR2 is YFSETQ. Unmatched junction bases numbered 14, after V lost 1 base and J lost 11 bases. The CDR3 loop reads CASSLKTGTGVGEAFF. Here the CDR3 DNA reads TGCGCCAGCAGCTTGAAGACCGGGACAGGGGTTGGAGAGGCTTTCTTT.

The genes are TRBV11-2 and TRBJ2-3; TRBD2 matches at 14 bases. Per germline, CDR1 SGHAT and CDR2 FQNNGV. V was pared by 2 bases and J by 0 bases, with 7 bases of the junction left unmatched. This CDR3 contains 19 residues. CDR3 sequence reads: CASSLPRLAGGTSTDTQYF. DNA for the CDR3: TGTGCCAGCAGCTTACCCAGACTAGCGGGGGGGACTAGCACAGATACGCAGTATTTT.

The V gene is TRBV10-3, the J gene TRBJ2-2, with a weak D call TRBD1 (5 bases). The V end lost 6 bases, the J end lost 2 bases, and 22 bases lay between the germline ends. Germline V gives CDR1 ENHRY, CDR2 SYGVKD. The CDR3 runs to 18 residues. The CDR3: CAISLTDSNHLNTGELFF. The CDR3 DNA sequence: TGTGCCATCAGCCTCACCGACAGTAACCACCTCAACACCGGGGAGCTGTTTTTT.

The chain recombines TRBV27 with TRBJ1-1; D remains unclear. This CDR3 is built from 13 residues. Trimming stripped 3 bases from V and 0 bases from J, with 5 bases between. Germline V lookup: CDR1 MNHEY, CDR2 SMNVEV (reference sequence). DNA for the CDR3: TGTGCCAGCAGTTTGTCGGTGAACACTGAAGCTTTCTTT. Translated, it gives CASSLSVNTEAFF.

Comment on this clone: At the DNA level, this CDR3 is encoded by other sequences in the same sample as well. The V gene is TRBV10-3, the J gene TRBJ1-1; weak D call: TRBD1 (5 bases). CDR3 length equals 14 residues. Trimming took off 0 bases at V and 1 base at J, with 6 bases between the two ends. Germline-derived CDR1 and CDR2 are ENHRY and SYGVKD. CDR3 bases: TGTGCCATCAGTGAGTCGGGGGGGAACACTGAAGCTTTCTTT. Translated, it gives CAISESGGNTEAFF.

This chain's CDR3 is CASSIDWTSHRGGYTF. The CDR3 bases are TGTGCCAGTAGTATAGACTGGACATCACATCGTGGTGGCTACACCTTC. The rearrangement uses TRBV19 and TRBJ1-2; weak D call: TRBD1 (5 bases). The CDR3 has 16 amino acids. CDR1 is LNHDA, CDR2 SQIVND, per germline (reference sequence). V shed 0 bases and J shed 7 bases, with 18 bases lying between them.

As regards this clone: The same CDR3 arises from other DNA sequences in this sample as well. The J gene is TRBJ1-2, the V gene TRBV30, with D perhaps matching TRBD1 (5 bases). There are 11 residues in the CDR3. Germline V gene data show CDR1 as GTSNPN and CDR2 as SVGIG (reference sequence). The V end was cut by 4 bases, the J end by 5 bases, with 8 bases between. CDR3 sequence: CAWTGNYGYTF. In DNA, the CDR3 is TGTGCCTGGACAGGGAATTATGGCTACACCTTC.

This clone came up once. The V call is TRBV27, the J call TRBJ1-6; D is unclear. Germline V lookup: CDR1 MNHEY, CDR2 SMNVEV (reference sequence). Trimming removed 8 bases at V and 3 bases at J, with 8 bases between. CDR3 length: 13 residues. CDR3 protein: CASSFYYNSPLHF. The CDR3 coding sequence is TGTGCCAGCTCGTTTTACTATAATTCACCCCTCCACTTT.

V and J are TRBV18 and TRBJ1-3; tentatively, D is TRBD1 (5 bases). The V gene's germline CDR1 is KGHSH and CDR2 LQKENI. Trimming pared 6 bases from V and 0 bases from J, leaving 15 bases between. The CDR3 loop spans 16 amino acids. CDR3 loop: CASSVTVTASGNTIYF. CDR3 sequence (DNA): TGTGCCAGCTCCGTGACAGTAACAGCCTCTGGAAACACCATATATTTT.

This sequence joins TRBV7-2 and TRBJ2-3; the D gene is possibly TRBD2 (5 bases). This CDR3 comprises 17 residues. Germline CDR1 is SGHTA and CDR2 is FQGNSA. Between the trimmed V and J ends, which lost 2 bases and 7 bases, there was a span of 22 bases. The CDR3 nucleotides read TGTGCCAGCAGCTTAACTGCGAGGGAAGGTGGCGGGTATACGCAGTATTTT. Protein: CASSLTAREGGGYTQYF.

About this clone itself: The same CDR3 also results from other DNA sequences found in this sample. V is TRBV19 and J is TRBJ1-4; no reliable D call. The length of the CDR3 is 13 residues. Germline CDR1 is LNHDA and CDR2 is SQIVND (reference sequence). V lost 2 bases to trimming and J lost 5 bases, with 6 bases between them. The CDR3 region is CASSISTNEKLFF. The CDR3 DNA is TGTGCCAGTAGTATATCTACCAATGAAAAACTGTTTTTT.

CDR3 in amino acids: CASSPMSGGPTDTQYF. The CDR3 nucleotides read TGTGCCAGCAGCCCCATGAGCGGGGGGCCGACAGATACGCAGTATTTT. The genes are TRBV7-2 and TRBJ2-3; 9 bases agree with TRBD2. The V gene's germline CDR1 is SGHTA and CDR2 FQGNSA. V lost 5 bases to trimming and J lost 3 bases; unmatched junction nucleotides: 9. CDR3 length: 16 amino acids.

The chain links TRBV7-9 to TRBJ1-2; 7 positions agree with TRBD1. The CDR3 runs 14 residues. J was trimmed by 6 bases and V by 3 bases; bases with no gene match: 7. Germline assignment: CDR1 SEHNR and CDR2 FQNEAQ (reference sequence). CDR3 amino acids: CASSFGPGGNGYTF. Here the CDR3 DNA reads TGTGCCAGCAGCTTCGGCCCAGGGGGAAATGGCTACACCTTC.